A single sample is the source of the 18 T cell receptor beta chains below, sequenced in a study of blood T cell repertoires in COVID-19 (dated by TCRdb to the early 2020s). Libraries came from the immunoSEQ multiplex PCR assay. The table comes from immuneACCESS by way of TCRdb, which keeps in-frame sequences with V and J called. Part of the clones is missing from these tables; in studies checked, under half for an unresolved V gene and the rest for unknown reasons. The sample yields more than 110,000 clones; approximately 84% were counted once. The ten largest make up approximately 3.8% of the sample. Sequenced input: peripheral blood. The receptors here all came from a woman in her fifties or sixties with acute or convalescent COVID-19.

This clone was detected only once. This chain links TRBV28 with TRBJ1-5; maybe TRBD1 (5 bases). From germline, CDR1 is MDHEN and CDR2 SYDVKM. The CDR3 is made up of 12 amino acids. V lost 11 bases, J lost 7 bases, and 15 bases lay in between. CDR3 in amino acids: CAGNGGSQPQHF. DNA for the CDR3: TGTGCCGGAAACGGGGGGTCCCAGCCCCAGCATTTT.

The J gene is TRBJ2-7, the V gene TRBV7-9; possibly TRBD2 for D (6 bases). There are 16 residues in the CDR3. CDR1 is SEHNR and CDR2 is FQNEAQ in the germline V gene (reference sequence). The germline V and J ends were trimmed by 2 bases and 5 bases, with 19 bases remaining between them. CDR3 in DNA: TGTGCCAGCAGCTTATCGGGAGCCCCACCCATCGACGAGCAGTACTTC. It is translated as CASSLSGAPPIDEQYF.

The rearrangement uses TRBV28 and TRBJ1-4; D is unresolved. Germline V gene data show CDR1 as MDHEN and CDR2 as SYDVKM. This CDR3 spans 12 amino acids. V was pared by 8 bases and J by 0 bases, with 4 bases between. CDR3 region: CASGPTNEKLFF. The CDR3 DNA follows: TGTGCCAGCGGCCCAACTAATGAAAAACTGTTTTTT.

The rearrangement uses TRBV2 and TRBJ2-1, with TRBD2 identical over 8 bases. This CDR3 is 13 amino acids long. Germline V gene lookup returns CDR1 SNHLY and CDR2 FYNNEI. Trimming cost V 7 bases and J 13 bases; bases outside gene matches: 12. The CDR3 reads CASTEGPLAAQFF. As DNA, the CDR3 is TGTGCCAGCACGGAGGGCCCACTAGCGGCCCAGTTCTTC.

This clone was seen only once. This chain links TRBV7-9 with TRBJ2-1, with 8 nucleotides matching TRBD2. The germline CDR1 and CDR2 sequences are SEHNR and FQNEAQ (reference sequence). Trimming took 0 bases from V and 8 from J; bases not matched to a gene: 6. This CDR3 has 15 amino acids. The CDR3 reads CASSLASGKFHEQFF. In DNA, the CDR3 is TGTGCCAGCAGCTTAGCTAGCGGGAAGTTTCATGAGCAGTTCTTC. Supplemented by reference TRBV7-9 and TRBJ2-1, the full variable domain reads DTGVSQNPRHKITKRGQNVTFRCDPISEHNRLYWYRQTLGQGPEFLTYFQNEAQLEKSRLLSDRFSAERPKGSFSTLEIQRTEQGDSAMYLCASSLASGKFHEQFFGPGTRLTVL.

V and J are TRBV5-1 and TRBJ2-1, with D uncertain. Trimming took off 4 bases at V and 7 bases at J, with 9 bases between the two ends. The germline CDR1 and CDR2 sequences are SGHRS and YFSETQ. The CDR3 runs 12 residues. CDR3 bases: TGCGCCAGCAGCGGCCACAAAAATGAGCAGTTCTTC. Translation: CASSGHKNEQFF. Filled out from reference TRBV5-1 and TRBJ2-1, the complete variable domain reads KAGVTQTPRYLIKTRGQQVTLSCSPISGHRSVSWYQQTPGQGLQFLFEYFSETQRNKGNFPGRFSGRQFSNSRSEMNVSTLELGDSALYLCASSGHKNEQFFGPGTRLTVL.

This clone was detected only once. The V gene is TRBV7-2, the J gene TRBJ1-2, with 7 bases matching TRBD1. With 4 bases clipped from V and 4 bases from J, the junction kept 6 bases outside the gene matches. The germline V gene has CDR1 SGHTA and CDR2 FQGNSA. This CDR3 is built from 14 residues. CDR3 in DNA: TGTGCCAGCAGCTATGGCAACAGGGGCTATGGCTACACCTTC. It codes for CASSYGNRGYGYTF.

J is TRBJ2-1 and V is TRBV6-5, with TRBD2 matching 11 bases. The V gene's germline CDR1 is MNHEY and CDR2 SVGAGI. This CDR3 region has 15 residues. Germline trimming cut 4 bases from V and 7 bases from J; bases unmatched to any gene: 6. The CDR3 coding sequence is TGTGCCAGCAGTTCCTCCTTAGCGGGAGGGAATGAGCAGTTCTTC. Amino acid sequence: CASSSSLAGGNEQFF.

The chain uses TRBV23-1 and TRBJ2-1; TRBD1 might be the D (6 bases). TRBV23-1 has ORF status, its function being uncertain. The CDR3 totals 19 residues. Trimming removed 4 bases at V and 3 bases at J, with 25 bases between. The CDR3 sequence is CASSPQGGGDRPSYNEQFF. For the CDR3, the DNA is TGCGCCAGCAGTCCCCAAGGGGGTGGAGACCGACCTAGCTACAATGAGCAGTTCTTC.

This sequence joins TRBV19 and TRBJ1-6; no clear D. V was shortened by 1 base and J by 7 bases, with 8 bases between the two germline ends. The CDR3 contains 14 residues. CDR1 is LNHDA and CDR2 is SQIVND in the germline V gene (reference sequence). The CDR3 here is CASSIVGVNSPLHF. The CDR3 nucleotides are TGTGCCAGTAGTATAGTAGGAGTGAATTCACCCCTCCACTTT.

This clone was observed a single time. The V gene is TRBV9, the J gene TRBJ2-7, with D possibly being TRBD1 (6 bases). Germline loops: CDR1 SGDLS, CDR2 YYNGEE. The CDR3 totals 15 residues. The V and J ends lost 0 bases and 5 bases respectively, with 15 bases between them. The CDR3 sequence: CASSVGGQGIDEQYF. The CDR3 DNA follows: TGTGCCAGCAGCGTAGGGGGTCAGGGGATAGACGAGCAGTACTTC.

V is TRBV7-3 and J is TRBJ2-2, with 9 nucleotides matching TRBD2. Germline V gene lookup returns CDR1 SGHTA and CDR2 FQGTGA. J gave up 8 bases and V 5 bases, and 9 bases lay outside the gene matches. CDR3 length equals 15 residues. The CDR3 coding sequence is TGTGCCAGCAGCCCCTGGGCTAGCGGGATGGGGGAGCTGTTTTTT. Encoded protein: CASSPWASGMGELFF.

The CDR3 coding sequence is TGTGCCAGCAGCTTAAACACAGGGACAGATACGCAGTATTTT. Translation: CASSLNTGTDTQYF. J is TRBJ2-3 and V is TRBV7-9, with D possibly being TRBD1 (6 bases). Trimming cost V 2 bases and J 3 bases, with 9 bases left between them. This CDR3 region has 14 residues. CDR1 SEHNR and CDR2 FQNEAQ come from the germline V gene (reference sequence).

The CDR3 sequence: CASSPHTLGQETQYF. The DNA for the CDR3 is TGTGCCAGCAGCCCCCATACACTAGGCCAAGAGACCCAGTACTTC. The rearrangement links TRBV9 to TRBJ2-5; TRBD2 is a possible D gene (5 bases). This CDR3 has 15 residues. The germline CDR1 and CDR2 sequences are SGDLS and YYNGEE. The ends were cut back, 4 bases at V and 1 base at J, with 14 bases in the middle.

V and J are TRBV19 and TRBJ2-7; maybe TRBD2 (6 bases). The CDR3 is 15 residues long. Trimming cost V 0 bases and J 2 bases, with 11 bases left between them. Germline assignment: CDR1 LNHDA and CDR2 SQIVND (reference sequence). In DNA form, the CDR3 reads TGTGCCAGTAGTATAGATCACGGAGGGCCCTACGAGCAGTACTTC. This translates into CASSIDHGGPYEQYF.

The chain links TRBV19 to TRBJ1-3; D uncertain. Germline V CDR1 and CDR2: LNHDA, SQIVND (reference sequence). This CDR3 spans 17 amino acids. Deletions cut 2 bases from V and 0 bases from J, with 14 bases between. The DNA for the CDR3 is TGTGCCAGTAGTATAAGTATAACCTGGAGCTCTGGAAACACCATATATTTT. Translating it yields CASSISITWSSGNTIYF.

CDR3 sequence reads: CASTPWGGGANVLTF. As DNA, the CDR3 is TGTGCCAGCACTCCTTGGGGGGGTGGGGCCAACGTCCTGACTTTC. The chain joins TRBV5-4 to TRBJ2-6; 7 positions match TRBD2. J gave up 3 bases and V 6 bases, and 6 bases lay outside the gene matches. The CDR3 runs 15 residues. In germline, CDR1 is SGHNT, CDR2 YYREEE (reference sequence). The full variable domain, completed using reference TRBV5-4 and TRBJ2-6, is ETGVTQSPTHLIKTRGQQVTLRCSSQSGHNTVSWYQQALGQGPQFIFQYYREEENGRGNFPPRFSGLQFPNYSSELNVNALELDDSALYLCASTPWGGGANVLTFGAGSRLTVL.

This clone has more than one count but fewer than ten. This chain uses TRBV5-1 with TRBJ2-3, with D hard to call. CDR1 is SGHRS, CDR2 YFSETQ, per germline. CDR3 length: 14 residues. Trimming removed 4 bases at V and 2 bases at J, with 11 bases between. The CDR3 DNA reads TGCGCCAGCAGCGTCACACCACCCACAGATACGCAGTATTTT. It specifies CASSVTPPTDTQYF.